This paragraph reports one TCR beta chain. V lost 3 bases, J lost 8 bases, and 13 bases lay in between. Germline V CDR1 and CDR2: SQVTM, ANQGSEA. CDR3 length: 12 residues. The sample belongs to a study of blood T cell repertoires in COVID-19. Study as a whole: The United States, Italy and Spain were the sources of the acute and convalescent COVID-19 samples. Sources were T cells, B-cell-depleted T cells, or PBMCs; the material itself was cDNA or gDNA.

Those enrolled in Seattle joined during active infection and were followed longitudinally afterward. Under the authors' procedure: It was from reference gene primer amplification that nucleated cell counts were estimated. Measured with immunoSEQ multiplex PCR; TCRdb has only the in-frame clones, and not every one. V and J calls and clone size follow that table, whereas D and trimming were derived from the DNA. The sample yields over 80,000 clones, around 67% seen once. The chain recombines TRBV29-1 with TRBJ1-2, with D maybe TRBD1 (6 bases). The receptor comes from a man between 65 and 85 years old with COVID-19, enrolled during active disease. The sequenced sample was peripheral blood. Written as DNA, the CDR3 is TGCAGCGTTGATATTGGGGGCTGGGGCTACACCTTC. It is translated as CSVDIGGWGYTF.